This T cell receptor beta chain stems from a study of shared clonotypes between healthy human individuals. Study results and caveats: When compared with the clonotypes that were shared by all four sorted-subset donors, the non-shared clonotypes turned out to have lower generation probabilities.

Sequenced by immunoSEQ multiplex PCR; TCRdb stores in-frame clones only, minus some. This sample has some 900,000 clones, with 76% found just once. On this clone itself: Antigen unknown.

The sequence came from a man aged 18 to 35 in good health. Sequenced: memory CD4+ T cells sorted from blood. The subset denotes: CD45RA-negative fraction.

In DNA, the CDR3 is TGTGCCAGCAGCAAGAGAGGACAGGGAAACACCGGGGAGCTGTTTTTT. This translates into CASSKRGQGNTGELFF. The chain recombines TRBV9 with TRBJ2-2; 8 nucleotides match TRBD1. V trimming: 4 bases; J trimming: 2 bases; junction bases outside the gene matches: 7. There are 16 residues in the CDR3. Per germline, CDR1 SGDLS and CDR2 YYNGEE.